Below are 10 T cell receptor beta chains sequenced from a single sample in a study of cytomegalovirus exposure and HLA in healthy donors (dated 2017 in TCRdb). The library relied on the immunoSEQ multiplex PCR assay. TCRdb retrieved this table from immuneACCESS and kept in-frame rearrangements only. Not all clones are present; in checked studies, unresolved V genes account for under half, and no reason is known for the remainder. The sample table shows approximately 230,000 clones, and roughly 87% are seen once. The ten most abundant clones make up approximately 12% of the sample. Material for sequencing was PBMCs. The source of these receptors is a man between 18 and 29 years old in good health and CMV-seropositive.

This clone was seen more than once but under ten times. The sample contains more than one DNA sequence encoding this CDR3. The chain has TRBV5-4 and TRBJ2-5, with D perhaps being TRBD1 or TRBD2 (5 bases each). The length of the CDR3 is 14 residues. Per germline, CDR1 SGHNT and CDR2 YYREEE (reference sequence). Trimming took off 0 bases at V and 4 bases at J, with 10 bases between the two ends. In nucleotides, the CDR3 is TGTGCCAGCAGCTTGGCTGGGGGAGCAGAGACCCAGTACTTC. This encodes CASSLAGGAETQYF.

This sequence joins TRBV7-9 and TRBJ1-1; D may be TRBD1 (6 bases). This CDR3 comprises 13 residues. Trimming took 5 bases from V and 1 from J, leaving 8 bases between them. Per the germline V gene, CDR1 is SEHNR and CDR2 is FQNEAQ (reference sequence). CDR3 DNA sequence: TGTGCCAGCAGCGAGGGGGGGAACACTGAAGCTTTCTTT. Its protein is CASSEGGNTEAFF.

CDR3 loop: CASSPGLAGEETQYF. CDR3 coding DNA: TGTGCCAGCAGTCCCGGACTAGCGGGAGAAGAGACCCAGTACTTC. The V call is TRBV27, the J call TRBJ2-5, with 13 bases fitting TRBD2. The CDR3 sequence is 15 residues long. V lost 5 bases to trimming and J lost 3 bases; unmatched junction nucleotides: 3. Germline V lookup: CDR1 MNHEY, CDR2 SMNVEV (reference sequence).

In DNA, the CDR3 is TGTGCCAGCAGCCGGACAGGGCGAAATCAGCCCCAGCATTTT. Translation gives CASSRTGRNQPQHF. The chain uses TRBV6-5 and TRBJ1-5, with TRBD1 matching 8 bases. Germline CDR1 MNHEY, CDR2 SVGAGI. J was trimmed by 4 bases and V by 6 bases; bases with no gene match: 5. This CDR3 has 14 residues.

This sequence joins TRBV30 and TRBJ2-7; unclear D gene. V lost 4 bases to trimming and J lost 6 bases, with 19 bases between them. The germline CDR1 and CDR2 sequences are GTSNPN and SVGIG (reference sequence). The CDR3 is 14 residues long. CDR3 amino acids: CAWNQRSTGGEQYF. The CDR3 region has the DNA TGTGCCTGGAATCAACGGAGCACCGGCGGCGAGCAGTACTTC.

J is TRBJ2-7 and V is TRBV2, with 8 bases aligning to TRBD2. V gave up 3 bases and J gave up 12 bases; unmatched junction bases: 7. CDR1 is SNHLY and CDR2 is FYNNEI in the germline V gene. The CDR3 is 12 amino acids. The CDR3 region has the DNA TGTGCCAGCAGTGAGACTCTAGCGGGCGGGTACTTC. It codes for CASSETLAGGYF. The entire variable domain, with the rest obtained from reference TRBV2 and TRBJ2-7, is as follows: EPEVTQTPSHQVTQMGQEVILRCVPISNHLYFYWYRQILGQKVEFLVSFYNNEISEKSEIFDDQFSVERPDGSNFTLKIRSTKLEDSAMYFCASSETLAGGYFGPGTRLTVT.

The V call is TRBV27, the J call TRBJ2-5, with 8 bases lining up with TRBD2. V lost 0 bases, J lost 5 bases, and 8 bases stayed unmatched. The CDR3 has 16 amino acids. CDR1 is MNHEY and CDR2 is SMNVEV in the germline V gene (reference sequence). Written as DNA, the CDR3 is TGTGCCAGCAGTTTATCGGACGGGGGGGCGGCGGAGACCCAGTACTTC. Translated, it gives CASSLSDGGAAETQYF.

Here the CDR3 reads CASSPRKTDNEQFF. The CDR3 region has the DNA TGTGCCAGCAGTCCCAGAAAGACAGACAATGAGCAGTTCTTC. The chain combines TRBV27 with TRBJ2-1; tentatively, D is TRBD1 (5 bases). Germline V CDR1 and CDR2: MNHEY, SMNVEV (reference sequence). V lost 5 bases and J lost 5, with 13 bases in between. This CDR3 has 14 amino acids.

The chain has TRBV5-8 and TRBJ1-5, with a possible D match to TRBD1 (6 bases). The germline V gene has CDR1 SGHTS and CDR2 YDEGEE. With 4 bases removed from V and 9 bases from J, the gap between germline ends came to 14 bases. The CDR3 extends over 13 amino acids. CDR3 in amino acids: CASSDVRGRPQHF. For the CDR3, the DNA is TGTGCCAGCAGCGACGTGCGGGGGCGGCCCCAGCATTTT.

The chain uses TRBV6-5 and TRBJ1-1, with D perhaps matching TRBD1 (5 bases). Germline V lookup: CDR1 MNHEY, CDR2 SVGAGI. The CDR3 extends over 12 amino acids. The V end was cut by 5 bases, the J end by 11 bases, with 15 bases between. The CDR3 coding sequence is TGTGCCAGCAGTCACTTCGGGGGACGGGCTTTCTTT. Translating gives CASSHFGGRAFF.